Shown below are 7 T cell receptor beta chains from a single sample sequenced in a study of T-cell reconstitution after alpha-beta-depleted transplantation in children. Unique molecular identifiers were used to barcode this TCRbeta library. TCRdb processed the PCR reads anew with MiXCR; each CDR3 protein has one entry. Altogether 40,000 to 60,000 distinct CDR3 sequences are present, about 10% being singletons, with the ten largest covering 27%. Source: PBMCs, mostly from graft donor cells, taken 60 days after TCRalphabeta/CD19-depleted stem cell transplant. All receptors derive from a male patient aged 2-9 years who had a stem cell transplant for chronic granulomatous disease, so the T cells may come from the graft donor.

J is TRBJ1-6 and V is TRBV6-2 or TRBV6-3; the D is unclear. CDR1 MNHEY and CDR2 SVGEGT come from the germline V gene. This CDR3 contains 13 residues. Deletions cut 5 bases from V and 14 bases from J, with 16 bases between. The DNA for the CDR3 is TGTGCCAGCAGTACCCGACCCGAGGTCACCCTCCACTTT. Translating gives CASSTRPEVTLHF.

This clonotype has ten or more counts. At one end, the junction sequence differs from germline, possibly due to a read error. The J gene is TRBJ2-7, the V gene TRBV28; D is unresolved. This CDR3 is built from 11 residues. Per germline, CDR1 MDHEN and CDR2 SYDVKM. The CDR3, as DNA: TGTGCCAGCAGTTTGTCCTCCGAGCAGTACTTC. This translates into CASSLSSEQYF.

The chain employs TRBV18 and TRBJ1-5; 7 bases agree with TRBD1. V lost 8 bases to trimming and J lost 3 bases; unmatched junction nucleotides: 7. The CDR3 totals 14 residues. Germline V lookup: CDR1 KGHSH, CDR2 LQKENI. CDR3 bases: TGTGCCAGCACCGCGACAGGGACCAATCAGCCCCAGCATTTT. It encodes CASTATGTNQPQHF.

This clonotype was seen many times. V and J are TRBV20-1 and TRBJ2-1; unclear D gene. V lost 7 bases and J lost 1, with 8 bases in between. The CDR3 consists of 12 residues. Germline CDR1 reads DFQATT; CDR2 reads SNEGSKA (reference sequence). The CDR3 bases are TGCAGTGATTCGGTTTCCTACAATGAGCAGTTCTTC. Protein: CSDSVSYNEQFF.

This clonotype was detected ten times or more. The V call is TRBV20-1, the J call TRBJ2-7; 9 positions agree with TRBD2. V was clipped by 3 bases and J by 7 bases; unmatched bases: 7. Germline V gene sequence: CDR1 DFQATT, CDR2 SNEGSKA (reference sequence). The CDR3 sequence is 13 residues long. Here the CDR3 reads CSARKGLAEEQYF. The CDR3 DNA reads as TGCAGTGCTAGGAAGGGACTAGCAGAGGAGCAGTACTTC.

This clonotype was counted ten times or more. The V call is TRBV7-2, the J call TRBJ2-7; a possible D gene is TRBD1 (6 bases). Germline V gives CDR1 SGHTA, CDR2 FQGNSA. The CDR3 totals 15 residues. V lost 1 base and J lost 0, with 10 bases in between. CDR3 sequence reads: CASSLGWGRSYEQYF. In DNA form, the CDR3 reads TGTGCCAGCAGCTTAGGATGGGGGCGCTCCTACGAGCAGTACTTC. The variable domain in full, completed from reference TRBV7-2 and TRBJ2-7, reads GAGVSQSPSNKVTEKGKDVELRCDPISGHTALYWYRQSLGQGLEFLIYFQGNSAPDKSGLPSDRFSAERTGGSVSTLTIQRTQQEDSAVYLCASSLGWGRSYEQYFGPGTRLTVT.

This clonotype came up many times. V and J are TRBV9 and TRBJ1-1; 8 bases are shared with TRBD1. With V trimmed by 6 bases and J by 4 bases, 8 bases remained unmatched. In germline, CDR1 is SGDLS, CDR2 YYNGEE. The CDR3 runs 14 residues. This chain's CDR3 is CASMATGESTEAFF. In DNA, the CDR3 is TGTGCCAGCATGGCGACAGGGGAATCCACTGAAGCTTTCTTT.